Each of the 7 T cell receptor beta chains below was sequenced from the same sample in a study of human T cells and chemical hapten exposure. The study used a library that attached unique molecular identifiers to individual cDNA molecules. TCRdb re-called the reads through MiXCR, storing one row per CDR3 protein. The table has around 120,000 distinct CDR3 sequences, around 9% seen once. Total RNA was isolated from unfractionated whole blood. The specimen sequenced was whole blood. These receptors were collected from a human donor in good health. Some clones in this sample may be carry-over from other donors' samples.

Ten or more counts support this clonotype. This chain joins TRBV7-6 and TRBJ2-6, with D hard to call. Germline CDR1 SGHVS, CDR2 FNYEAQ. The germline V and J ends were trimmed by 3 bases and 2 bases, with 11 bases remaining between them. The CDR3 has 16 residues. The CDR3 nucleotides read TGTGCCAGCAGCTTGCTAGGCCCCACTGGGGCCAACGTCCTGACTTTC. Translation: CASSLLGPTGANVLTF.

The sample holds many counts of this clonotype. The chain joins TRBV29-1 to TRBJ1-1; D gene uncertain. With 7 bases removed from V and 2 bases from J, the gap between germline ends came to 5 bases. Germline CDR1 SQVTM, CDR2 ANQGSEA. This CDR3 spans 10 amino acids. The CDR3 bases are TGCAGCGCCGTAAACACTGAAGCTTTCTTT. Translation gives CSAVNTEAFF.

At least ten counts were recorded for this clonotype. The chain is built from TRBV15 and TRBJ1-5; D remains ambiguous. CDR3 length equals 13 residues. The germline gives CDR1 LNHNV, CDR2 YYDKDF (reference sequence). Deletions cut 3 bases from V and 5 bases from J, with 8 bases between. The CDR3 DNA sequence: TGTGCCACCAGCAGCCGTACACATCAGCCCCAGCATTTT. Its protein product is CATSSRTHQPQHF. Based on the CDR3 plus reference TRBV15 and TRBJ1-5, the full variable domain is DAMVIQNPRYQVTQFGKPVTLSCSQTLNHNVMYWYQQKSSQAPKLLFHYYDKDFNNEADTPDNFQSRRPNTSFCFLDIRSPGLGDTAMYLCATSSRTHQPQHFGDGTRLSIL.

This clonotype was detected many times. The chain links TRBV14 to TRBJ2-1, with D perhaps matching TRBD1 or TRBD2 (5 bases each). The CDR3 has 18 amino acids. CDR1 SGHDN and CDR2 FVKESK come from the germline V gene. V was pared by 2 bases and J by 6 bases, with 23 bases between. In DNA form, the CDR3 reads TGTGCCAGCAGCCAAAGATTAGGGGAGACGGGGCCCCGCAATGAGCAGTTCTTC. Protein product: CASSQRLGETGPRNEQFF.

V is TRBV18 and J is TRBJ2-7; TRBD1 aligns across 7 bases. The CDR3 runs to 12 residues. Per germline, CDR1 KGHSH and CDR2 LQKENI. The V gene end was trimmed by 3 bases and the J gene end by 5 bases; junction bases not matched to a gene: 1. CDR3 nucleotides: TGTGCCAGCTCACCGCAGGGGGACGAGCAGTACTTC. This gives the protein CASSPQGDEQYF.

There are many counts of this clonotype. V usage is TRBV7-2 and J usage is TRBJ1-2; TRBD1 agrees at 10 bases. CDR3 length: 16 residues. Trimming at V came to 5 bases and at J to 3 bases, leaving 9 bases not matched to a gene. From germline, CDR1 is SGHTA and CDR2 FQGNSA. The CDR3 coding sequence is TGTGCCAGCAGCGAGCTTGGGACAGGGGCCTACTATGGCTACACCTTC. It translates to CASSELGTGAYYGYTF.

This clonotype was counted only a few times. This chain links TRBV7-9 with TRBJ2-5, with D uncertain. The CDR3 extends over 11 amino acids. Germline CDR1 SEHNR, CDR2 FQNEAQ (reference sequence). V was shortened by 5 bases and J by 4 bases, with 5 bases between the two germline ends. The CDR3: CASSPGETQYF. In nucleotides, the CDR3 is TGTGCCAGCAGCCCAGGAGAGACCCAGTACTTC.